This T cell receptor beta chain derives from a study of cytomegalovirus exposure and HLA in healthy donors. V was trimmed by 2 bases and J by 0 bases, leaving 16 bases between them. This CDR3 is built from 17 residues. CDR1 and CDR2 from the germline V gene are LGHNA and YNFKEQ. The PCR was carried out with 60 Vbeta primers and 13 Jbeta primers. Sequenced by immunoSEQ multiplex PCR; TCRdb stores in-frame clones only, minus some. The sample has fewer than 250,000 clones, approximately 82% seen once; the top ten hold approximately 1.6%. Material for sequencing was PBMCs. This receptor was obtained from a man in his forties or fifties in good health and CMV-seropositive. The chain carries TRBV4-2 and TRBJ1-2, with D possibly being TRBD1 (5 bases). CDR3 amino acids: CASSQPGTVAANYGYTF. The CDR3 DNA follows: TGTGCCAGCAGCCAACCTGGGACTGTCGCAGCTAACTATGGCTACACCTTC.